The rows below give T cell receptor beta chains drawn from one sample of a study of cytomegalovirus exposure and HLA in healthy donors. The data were produced by immunoSEQ multiplex PCR, yet TCRdb's version contains in-frame clones alone and is incomplete. The table includes more than 85,000 clones, approximately 80% detected once. Sequenced input: PBMCs. The source of these receptors is a man under 40 in good health and CMV-seropositive. Both conserved end residues are part of each CDR3. Fields, in order: J gene, V gene, clone size, D gene, CDR3 protein, CDR3 DNA. A D gene is named only where the DNA matches it firmly. A row's size may be missing; if present it is once, few, many or a size class.

j_gene: TRBJ1-1
v_gene: TRBV6-5
abundance: NA
d_gene: NA
CDR3aa: CASRITELNTEAFF
CDR3nt: TGTGCCAGCAGAATAACAGAACTGAACACTGAAGCTTTCTTT

j_gene: TRBJ1-6
v_gene: TRBV4-1
abundance: NA
d_gene: TRBD1
CDR3aa: CASSQWTGGDSPLHF
CDR3nt: TGCGCCAGCAGCCAATGGACAGGGGGCGATTCACCCCTCCACTTT

j_gene: TRBJ2-7
v_gene: TRBV6-6
abundance: few
d_gene: NA
CDR3aa: CASSYSRGHEQYF
CDR3nt: TGTGCCAGCAGTTACTCTAGGGGCCACGAGCAGTACTTC

j_gene: TRBJ2-6
v_gene: TRBV7-3
abundance: NA
d_gene: NA
CDR3aa: CASSSTYERFSGANVLTF
CDR3nt: TGTGCCAGCAGCTCAACGTATGAACGGTTCTCTGGGGCCAACGTCCTGACTTTC

j_gene: TRBJ1-1
v_gene: TRBV6-6
abundance: NA
d_gene: NA
CDR3aa: CASSYSVPAGEAFF
CDR3nt: TGTGCCAGCAGTTACTCAGTCCCGGCAGGGGAGGCTTTCTTT

j_gene: TRBJ2-1
v_gene: TRBV2
abundance: NA
d_gene: TRBD1
CDR3aa: CASITGQGYNEQFF
CDR3nt: TGTGCCAGCATTACGGGACAGGGTTACAATGAGCAGTTCTTC

j_gene: TRBJ2-7
v_gene: TRBV28
abundance: NA
d_gene: TRBD1
CDR3aa: CASSSPGQTYEQYF
CDR3nt: TGTGCCAGCAGTTCCCCGGGACAGACCTACGAGCAGTACTTC

j_gene: TRBJ2-2
v_gene: TRBV2
abundance: NA
d_gene: TRBD1
CDR3aa: CASSGQGVAGELFF
CDR3nt: TGTGCCAGCAGTGGACAGGGTGTCGCCGGGGAGCTGTTTTTT

j_gene: TRBJ1-1
v_gene: TRBV5-1
abundance: once
d_gene: NA
CDR3aa: CASSLGGQNTEAFF
CDR3nt: TGCGCCAGCAGCTTGGGAGGACAAAACACTGAAGCTTTCTTT

j_gene: TRBJ1-2
v_gene: TRBV9
abundance: NA
d_gene: NA
CDR3aa: CASSVDDRTVEYGYTF
CDR3nt: TGTGCCAGCAGCGTCGACGACCGGACAGTAGAGTATGGCTACACCTTC

j_gene: TRBJ1-2
v_gene: TRBV19
abundance: NA
d_gene: TRBD1
CDR3aa: CASSIPGGSVYGYTF
CDR3nt: TGTGCCAGTAGTATTCCAGGGGGCAGCGTCTATGGCTACACCTTC

j_gene: TRBJ1-2
v_gene: TRBV21-1
abundance: NA
d_gene: NA
CDR3aa: CASSITPDYGYTF
CDR3nt: TGTGCCAGCAGCATTACACCAGACTATGGCTACACCTTC

j_gene: TRBJ2-7
v_gene: TRBV4-1
abundance: NA
d_gene: NA
CDR3aa: CASSQLRGTSYEQYF
CDR3nt: TGCGCCAGCAGCCAACTCCGGGGTACCTCCTACGAGCAGTACTTC

j_gene: TRBJ2-7
v_gene: TRBV5-4
abundance: NA
d_gene: NA
CDR3aa: CASSSARTVPAEQYF
CDR3nt: TGTGCCAGCAGCTCCGCTCGGACAGTTCCGGCCGAGCAGTACTTC

j_gene: TRBJ1-3
v_gene: TRBV7-2
abundance: NA
d_gene: TRBD1
CDR3aa: CASSPGQLGNTIYF
CDR3nt: TGTGCCAGCAGCCCGGGACAGCTTGGAAACACCATATATTTT

j_gene: TRBJ1-1
v_gene: TRBV7-9
abundance: NA
d_gene: NA
CDR3aa: CASSLAANTEAFF
CDR3nt: TGTGCCAGCAGCTTAGCAGCAAACACTGAAGCTTTCTTT

j_gene: TRBJ1-1
v_gene: TRBV5-4
abundance: NA
d_gene: TRBD1
CDR3aa: CASSLVGGREAFF
CDR3nt: TGTGCCAGCAGCTTGGTAGGGGGCAGGGAAGCTTTCTTT

j_gene: TRBJ2-7
v_gene: TRBV6-6
abundance: NA
d_gene: TRBD2
CDR3aa: CASSLAGVRREQYF
CDR3nt: TGTGCCAGCAGTCTAGCGGGGGTACGTCGCGAGCAGTACTTC

j_gene: TRBJ2-3
v_gene: TRBV6-1
abundance: NA
d_gene: TRBD1
CDR3aa: CASEGQFTDTQYF
CDR3nt: TGTGCCAGCGAGGGACAGTTCACAGATACGCAGTATTTT

j_gene: TRBJ1-3
v_gene: TRBV25-1
abundance: NA
d_gene: NA
CDR3aa: CAVQGPNTIYF
CDR3nt: TGTGCCGTCCAGGGTCCGAACACCATATATTTT

j_gene: TRBJ2-3
v_gene: TRBV7-8
abundance: NA
d_gene: NA
CDR3aa: CASSLEIDSDTQYF
CDR3nt: TGTGCCAGCAGCTTAGAAATAGATTCAGATACGCAGTATTTT

j_gene: TRBJ2-4
v_gene: TRBV27
abundance: once
d_gene: TRBD1
CDR3aa: CASSSQDRGKNIQYF
CDR3nt: TGTGCCAGCAGTTCTCAGGACAGGGGGAAAAACATTCAGTACTTC

j_gene: TRBJ1-5
v_gene: TRBV11-2
abundance: NA
d_gene: TRBD1
CDR3aa: CASSKGTGKVYSNQPQHF
CDR3nt: TGTGCCAGCAGCAAAGGGACAGGGAAGGTTTATAGCAATCAGCCCCAGCATTTT

j_gene: TRBJ1-5
v_gene: TRBV10-3
abundance: NA
d_gene: TRBD1
CDR3aa: CAISEAQGDQPQHF
CDR3nt: TGTGCCATCAGTGAAGCACAGGGGGATCAGCCCCAGCATTTT

j_gene: TRBJ2-3
v_gene: TRBV7-9
abundance: NA
d_gene: NA
CDR3aa: CASSLDGQGSTDTQYF
CDR3nt: TGTGCCAGCAGCTTAGACGGCCAGGGCAGCACAGATACGCAGTATTTT

j_gene: TRBJ1-1
v_gene: TRBV28
abundance: NA
d_gene: NA
CDR3aa: CASSSQGYTEAFF
CDR3nt: TGTGCCAGCAGTTCACAGGGATACACTGAAGCTTTCTTT

j_gene: TRBJ2-3
v_gene: TRBV7-9
abundance: NA
d_gene: NA
CDR3aa: CASSLVSDTQYF
CDR3nt: TGTGCCAGCAGCTTAGTCTCAGATACGCAGTATTTT

j_gene: TRBJ2-6
v_gene: TRBV5-1
abundance: NA
d_gene: NA
CDR3aa: CASNRIQGSGANVLTF
CDR3nt: TGCGCCAGCAATAGGATACAGGGCTCTGGGGCCAACGTCCTGACTTTC

j_gene: TRBJ1-2
v_gene: TRBV21-1
abundance: NA
d_gene: NA
CDR3aa: CAQKDSYGYTF
CDR3nt: TGTGCCCAGAAAGACAGCTATGGCTACACCTTC

j_gene: TRBJ2-7
v_gene: TRBV29-1
abundance: NA
d_gene: TRBD1
CDR3aa: CSVGGGGSYEQYF
CDR3nt: TGCAGCGTTGGAGGGGGCGGCTCCTACGAGCAGTACTTC

j_gene: TRBJ2-2
v_gene: TRBV19
abundance: NA
d_gene: TRBD1
CDR3aa: CASSIDLGTGFRINTGELFF
CDR3nt: TGTGCCAGTAGTATAGATCTGGGGACAGGGTTCAGAATTAACACCGGGGAGCTGTTTTTT

j_gene: TRBJ2-5
v_gene: TRBV29-1
abundance: NA
d_gene: NA
CDR3aa: CSVVIGEETQYF
CDR3nt: TGCAGCGTTGTAATCGGTGAAGAGACCCAGTACTTC

j_gene: TRBJ2-3
v_gene: TRBV5-1
abundance: NA
d_gene: NA
CDR3aa: CASSLGGGPADTQYF
CDR3nt: TGCGCCAGCAGCTTAGGGGGGGGGCCGGCAGATACGCAGTATTTT

j_gene: TRBJ1-4
v_gene: TRBV19
abundance: once
d_gene: TRBD1
CDR3aa: CASSSGQGPEKLFF
CDR3nt: TGCGCCAGTAGTTCAGGACAGGGGCCTGAAAAACTGTTTTTT

j_gene: TRBJ1-2
v_gene: TRBV28
abundance: NA
d_gene: NA
CDR3aa: CASSYIRESGYTF
CDR3nt: TGTGCCAGCAGCTATATCAGGGAATCTGGCTACACCTTC

j_gene: TRBJ1-1
v_gene: TRBV6-6
abundance: NA
d_gene: TRBD1
CDR3aa: CASSYSNRGNTEAFF
CDR3nt: TGTGCCAGCAGTTACTCAAACAGGGGGAACACTGAAGCTTTCTTT

j_gene: TRBJ1-5
v_gene: TRBV6-7
abundance: NA
d_gene: NA
CDR3aa: CASSYRRGALSNQPQHF
CDR3nt: TGTGCCAGCAGTTACCGCCGTGGGGCGCTTAGCAATCAGCCCCAGCATTTT

j_gene: TRBJ1-1
v_gene: TRBV25-1
abundance: NA
d_gene: TRBD1
CDR3aa: CASGGPGTDNTEAFF
CDR3nt: TGTGCCAGCGGAGGACCCGGGACAGACAACACTGAAGCTTTCTTT

j_gene: TRBJ2-7
v_gene: TRBV11-2
abundance: NA
d_gene: NA
CDR3aa: CASSPPGAPAYEQYF
CDR3nt: TGTGCCAGCAGCCCCCCAGGGGCCCCAGCCTACGAGCAGTACTTC

j_gene: TRBJ2-1
v_gene: TRBV11-3
abundance: once
d_gene: TRBD2
CDR3aa: CASSIGTSGTNEQFF
CDR3nt: TGTGCCAGCAGCATAGGGACTAGCGGGACCAATGAGCAGTTCTTC

j_gene: TRBJ2-2
v_gene: TRBV9
abundance: NA
d_gene: NA
CDR3aa: CASSVEGIQGTGELFF
CDR3nt: TGTGCCAGCAGCGTAGAGGGGATACAGGGAACCGGGGAGCTGTTTTTT

j_gene: TRBJ1-2
v_gene: TRBV12-5
abundance: once
d_gene: TRBD1
CDR3aa: CASGDRGGAGGYTF
CDR3nt: TGTGCTAGTGGGGACAGGGGAGGGGCGGGTGGCTACACCTTC

j_gene: TRBJ2-3
v_gene: TRBV9
abundance: NA
d_gene: TRBD1
CDR3aa: CASSVEDRALDTQYF
CDR3nt: TGTGCCAGCAGCGTAGAGGACAGGGCCTTAGATACGCAGTATTTT

j_gene: TRBJ2-5
v_gene: TRBV29-1
abundance: NA
d_gene: NA
CDR3aa: CSVDTNEGAGTQYF
CDR3nt: TGCAGCGTTGATACAAACGAAGGAGCGGGGACCCAGTACTTC

j_gene: TRBJ2-5
v_gene: TRBV5-4
abundance: once
d_gene: NA
CDR3aa: CASSNSDLELGTQYF
CDR3nt: TGTGCCAGCAGCAATTCTGACTTGGAACTTGGGACCCAGTACTTC

j_gene: TRBJ2-2
v_gene: TRBV19
abundance: once
d_gene: TRBD2
CDR3aa: CASNLGGASGELFF
CDR3nt: TGTGCCAGTAATCTCGGGGGGGCCTCCGGGGAGCTGTTTTTT

j_gene: TRBJ2-7
v_gene: TRBV11-3
abundance: once
d_gene: TRBD2
CDR3aa: CASSLEGARGGSYEQYF
CDR3nt: TGTGCCAGCAGCTTAGAGGGGGCGCGGGGGGGCTCCTACGAGCAGTACTTC

j_gene: TRBJ2-5
v_gene: TRBV4-2
abundance: NA
d_gene: TRBD2
CDR3aa: CASSQDWGGKETQYF
CDR3nt: TGTGCCAGCAGCCAAGATTGGGGGGGGAAGGAGACCCAGTACTTC

j_gene: TRBJ2-2
v_gene: TRBV5-5
abundance: NA
d_gene: NA
CDR3aa: CASSINTGELFF
CDR3nt: TGTGCCAGCAGTATAAACACCGGGGAGCTGTTTTTT

j_gene: TRBJ1-2
v_gene: TRBV30
abundance: NA
d_gene: NA
CDR3aa: CAWSRVAGYTF
CDR3nt: TGTGCCTGGAGCCGGGTTGCCGGCTACACCTTC

j_gene: TRBJ2-5
v_gene: TRBV10-3
abundance: NA
d_gene: NA
CDR3aa: CAISESNVGDQETQYF
CDR3nt: TGTGCCATCAGTGAGTCGAATGTGGGAGACCAAGAGACCCAGTACTTC

j_gene: TRBJ2-1
v_gene: TRBV19
abundance: NA
d_gene: TRBD1
CDR3aa: CASSIYRDRGRNEQFF
CDR3nt: TGTGCCAGTAGTATTTACCGGGACAGGGGCCGCAATGAGCAGTTCTTC

j_gene: TRBJ2-2
v_gene: TRBV7-9
abundance: NA
d_gene: TRBD1
CDR3aa: CASSPPDRETGELFF
CDR3nt: TGTGCCAGCAGCCCACCGGACAGGGAAACCGGGGAGCTGTTTTTT

j_gene: TRBJ2-5
v_gene: TRBV7-7
abundance: NA
d_gene: NA
CDR3aa: CASSQAGQETQYF
CDR3nt: TGTGCTAGCAGTCAGGCGGGCCAAGAGACCCAGTACTTC